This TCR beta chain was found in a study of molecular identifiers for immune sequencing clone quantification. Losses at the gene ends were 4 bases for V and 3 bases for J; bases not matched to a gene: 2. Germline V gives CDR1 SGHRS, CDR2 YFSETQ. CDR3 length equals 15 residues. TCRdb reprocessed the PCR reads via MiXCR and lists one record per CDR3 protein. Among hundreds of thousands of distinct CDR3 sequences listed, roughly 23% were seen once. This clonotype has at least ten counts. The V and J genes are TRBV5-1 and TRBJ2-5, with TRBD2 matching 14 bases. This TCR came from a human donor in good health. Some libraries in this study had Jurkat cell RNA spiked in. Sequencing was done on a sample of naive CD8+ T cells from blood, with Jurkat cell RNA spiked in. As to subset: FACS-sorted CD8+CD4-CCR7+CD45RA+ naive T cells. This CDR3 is CASSPGLAGEETQYF. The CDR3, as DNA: TGCGCCAGCAGCCCGGGACTAGCGGGAGAAGAGACCCAGTACTTC.